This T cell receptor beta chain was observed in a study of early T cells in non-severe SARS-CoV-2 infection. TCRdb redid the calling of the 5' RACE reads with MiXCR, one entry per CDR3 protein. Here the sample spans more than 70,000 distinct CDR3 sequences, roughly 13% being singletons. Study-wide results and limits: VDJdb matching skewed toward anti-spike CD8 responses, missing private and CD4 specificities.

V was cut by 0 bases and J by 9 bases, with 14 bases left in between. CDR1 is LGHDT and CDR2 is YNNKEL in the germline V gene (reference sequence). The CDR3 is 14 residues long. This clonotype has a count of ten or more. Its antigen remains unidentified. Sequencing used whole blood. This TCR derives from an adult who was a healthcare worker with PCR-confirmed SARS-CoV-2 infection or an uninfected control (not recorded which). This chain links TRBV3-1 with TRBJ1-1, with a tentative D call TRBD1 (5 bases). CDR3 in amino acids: CASSQDLAGGKAFF. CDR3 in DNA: TGTGCCAGCAGCCAAGATCTTGCGGGGGGGAAAGCTTTCTTT.